This T cell receptor (beta chain) was profiled in a study of T cells in Graves' hyperthyroidism and ophthalmopathy. TCR beta CDR3 regions were amplified from RNA transcripts. An initial round of RT-PCR targeting the TCR CDR3 relied on the HTBI primer set. TCRdb re-analysed the multiplex PCR reads in MiXCR, keeping a single row per CDR3 protein. The sample lists about 560,000 distinct CDR3 sequences, around 15% seen once, with approximately 20% in the top ten. In its sample, this clonotype was seen a few times. Germline V gene data show CDR1 as SGHDT and CDR2 as YYEEEE. This CDR3 is built from 14 residues. Trimming stripped 5 bases from V and 0 bases from J, with 12 bases between.

V gene TRBV5-6 combines with J gene TRBJ2-7, with D possibly being TRBD2 (5 bases). The sample taken for sequencing was blood. The source is a woman under 30 with Graves' hyperthyroidism. The CDR3 sequence: CASRPRGSSYEQYF. CDR3 nucleotide sequence: TGTGCCAGCAGGCCCCGTGGGAGCTCCTACGAGCAGTACTTC.